This T cell receptor beta chain was sequenced for a study of T cell responses to AZD1222 COVID-19 vaccine. Overall study findings and caveats: Targeting of unmutated variant regions was reportedly seen in nearly half of spike-specific TCRs. Spike-specific TCR breadth rose after two AZD1222 doses, and depth rose as well. Across the whole spike, CD4 TCRs peaked at regions 160-218 and 743-854. Researchers took repertoire samples only after the peak T cell response had come.

Trimming took off 5 bases at V and 4 bases at J, with 11 bases between the two ends. The CDR3 has 13 amino acids. The V gene's germline CDR1 is LNHDA and CDR2 SQIVND (reference sequence). This table comes from immunoSEQ multiplex PCR, and its TCRdb copy is limited to in-frame clones, with some not included. In the table there are roughly 150,000 clones, approximately 88% of which are singletons. Worth noting for this clone: Its antigen remains unidentified.

Sequenced here: peripheral blood, sampled 28 days after the second AZD1222 dose. This sequence originates from an adult who received the AZD1222 COVID-19 vaccine. V and J are TRBV19 and TRBJ1-2; no definite D call. CDR3: CASSEMPAYGYTF. CDR3 nucleotides: TGTGCCAGTAGTGAAATGCCAGCCTATGGCTACACCTTC.